These 12 T cell receptor beta chains were sequenced from one sample in a study of T cell responses to AZD1222 COVID-19 vaccine. Libraries were prepared by immunoSEQ multiplex PCR; TCRdb keeps only in-frame clonotypes and omits some of them. The sample lists 100,000 to 150,000 clones; over 75% were seen once. The specimen comprised peripheral blood, sampled on day 0 of AZD1222 vaccination. The origin of the receptors is an adult in good health.

This chain joins TRBV19 and TRBJ2-1; the D gene is possibly TRBD1 (5 bases). Per germline, CDR1 LNHDA and CDR2 SQIVND (reference sequence). This CDR3 spans 16 amino acids. Trimming stripped 3 bases from V and 2 bases from J, with 14 bases between. CDR3 sequence: CASSIMGLPTYNEQFF. The DNA for the CDR3 is TGTGCCAGTAGTATTATGGGGCTACCTACCTACAATGAGCAGTTCTTC.

The chain recombines TRBV27 with TRBJ1-3; D remains unclear. Germline V CDR1 and CDR2: MNHEY, SMNVEV (reference sequence). The CDR3 totals 16 residues. V was clipped by 4 bases and J by 4 bases, with 17 bases between them. The CDR3 loop reads CASSSLVLAGGNTIYF. DNA for the CDR3: TGTGCCAGCAGTTCGCTCGTCCTTGCGGGGGGAAACACCATATATTTT.

V and J are TRBV12-3 or TRBV12-4 and TRBJ1-5; 7 bases fit TRBD1. J lost 3 bases, V lost 10 bases, and 3 bases had no gene match. CDR3 length: 12 amino acids. The CDR3 nucleotides read TGTGCCACCGGGACAGACAATCAGCCCCAGCATTTT. Its protein is CATGTDNQPQHF.

The rearrangement uses TRBV4-1 and TRBJ2-7, with D hard to call. The CDR3 totals 16 residues. Trimming took off 1 base at V and 0 bases at J, with 13 bases between the two ends. The V gene's germline CDR1 is MGHRA and CDR2 YSYEKL. CDR3 in DNA: TGCGCCAGCAGCCAAGTAGGGAAGAGAAACTCCTACGAGCAGTACTTC. It specifies CASSQVGKRNSYEQYF.

V gene TRBV27 combines with J gene TRBJ1-4; no clear D gene. Trimming took 5 bases from V and 6 from J, leaving 10 bases between them. The CDR3 sequence is 13 residues long. Germline CDR1 and CDR2: MNHEY and SMNVEV (reference sequence). This CDR3 is CASSKRGDEKLFF. In DNA form, the CDR3 reads TGTGCCAGCAGTAAGCGAGGAGATGAAAAACTGTTTTTT.

The gene calls are TRBV28 and TRBJ2-1; 10 bases are a match to TRBD2. This CDR3 is 16 amino acids long. The V segment lost 5 bases and the J segment 5 bases; nucleotides outside the gene matches: 9. Germline V gene data show CDR1 as MDHEN and CDR2 as SYDVKM. The CDR3 reads CASSPLAGVVDNEQFF. The CDR3 region has the DNA TGTGCCAGCAGTCCCCTAGCGGGAGTGGTGGACAATGAGCAGTTCTTC.

CDR3 in amino acids: CASSSQGTGELFF. The CDR3 DNA sequence: TGTGCCAGCAGCTCCCAGGGGACCGGGGAGCTGTTTTTT. This chain connects TRBV7-2 to TRBJ2-2, with D tentatively TRBD1 (6 bases). The CDR3 loop spans 13 amino acids. Germline loops: CDR1 SGHTA, CDR2 FQGNSA. Deletions cut 4 bases from V and 5 bases from J, with 8 bases between.

The V call is TRBV27, the J call TRBJ2-3, with 11 positions matching TRBD1. Germline lookup yields CDR1 MNHEY and CDR2 SMNVEV (reference sequence). CDR3 length equals 14 residues. The J segment lost 6 bases and the V segment lost 7 bases, leaving 6 bases of the junction unmatched. CDR3 bases: TGTGCCAGCACCGGGACAGGGGGTACGGATACGCAGTATTTT. This gives the protein CASTGTGGTDTQYF.

About this clone itself: Its ends do not fully match the called genes, so a read error is possible. The rearrangement uses TRBV7-7 and TRBJ2-1, with TRBD2 matching 8 bases. This CDR3 has 15 amino acids. CDR1 and CDR2 (germline): SSHAT, FNYEAQ (reference sequence). The CDR3: CASSLSPGGFNEQFF. In DNA, the CDR3 is TGTGCTAGCAGCTTATCTCCGGGAGGGTTCAATGAGCAGTTCTTC.

J is TRBJ2-7 and V is TRBV19; tentatively, D is TRBD1 (6 bases). Germline CDR1 LNHDA, CDR2 SQIVND (reference sequence). V was clipped by 1 base and J by 0 bases, with 7 bases between them. The CDR3 runs to 14 residues. For the CDR3, the DNA is TGTGCCAGTAGTATAGGACAGGTCTCCTACGAGCAGTACTTC. It specifies CASSIGQVSYEQYF.

The gene calls are TRBV14 and TRBJ1-5; maybe TRBD1 (6 bases). From germline, CDR1 is SGHDN and CDR2 FVKESK. The CDR3 runs to 16 residues. With 2 bases removed from V and 6 bases from J, the gap between germline ends came to 17 bases. CDR3 DNA: TGTGCCAGCAGCCAACTTACGGGGGGCGCGTTTCAGCCCCAGCATTTT. Its protein is CASSQLTGGAFQPQHF.

This clone was counted a few times. The CDR3 nucleotides read TGTGCCAGCAGGCCGGGACTAGCGGGGGGGGTTGATACGCAGTATTTT. It encodes CASRPGLAGGVDTQYF. The V gene is TRBV2, the J gene TRBJ2-3, with TRBD2 matching over 16 bases. CDR1 SNHLY and CDR2 FYNNEI come from the germline V gene. The CDR3 length is 16 residues. Losses at the gene ends were 6 bases for V and 6 bases for J; bases not matched to a gene: 6.